This TCR beta chain was obtained from a study of T cell repertoires in cytomegalovirus infection. The overall study: A matching HLA type, together with CMV infection, was signaled by public TCR beta signatures. Study-wide findings and caveats: The ex vivo response showed dominance by HLA-C-restricted CMV-specific TCR beta clonotypes.

The CDR3 covers 15 residues. CDR1 is MNHEY and CDR2 is SVGAGI in the germline V gene. Trimming left V 5 bases short and J 5 bases short, with 18 bases between. Remarks on this clonotype: Its antigen is unknown.

TCRdb fed the reads into MiXCR, producing one record per CDR3 protein. The table shows hundreds of thousands of distinct CDR3 sequences, with more than 40% occurring only once. The source was cultured PBMCs, collected from culture after CMV antigen stimulation. The chain employs TRBV6-5 and TRBJ1-1; weak D call: TRBD1 (5 bases). The sequence was collected from a human donor in good health (CMV status not recorded). Some clones in this sample may be carry-over from other donors' samples. The CDR3 loop reads CASSPSWGGGTEAFF. In DNA, the CDR3 is TGTGCCAGCAGTCCATCTTGGGGGGGAGGTACTGAAGCTTTCTTT.